This T cell receptor beta chain comes out of a study of blood T cell repertoires in COVID-19. Overall study: The United States, Italy and Spain provided the acute and convalescent COVID-19 samples. T cells, B-cell-depleted T cells, or PBMCs supplied cDNA or gDNA.

Trimming shortened V by 4 bases and J by 1 base, and 10 bases separated the two germline ends. Germline loops: CDR1 LGHDT, CDR2 YNNKEL (reference sequence). The CDR3 totals 14 residues. In the authors' workflow: Researchers report that nucleated cell counts were estimated from reference gene primer amplification. Only in-frame clones appear in the TCRdb table, and some are missing; sequencing was by immunoSEQ multiplex PCR. The DNA gave D and trimming, while V, J and clone size come from that table. The table includes under 300,000 clones, approximately 91% detected once. Those enrolled, adults aged 18 to 89 years, came from about two dozen US areas.

Sequenced material: PBMCs or T cells enriched from blood (not recorded which). The clonotype originates from a woman aged 40 to 49 with acute COVID-19. V is TRBV3-1 (or the pseudogene TRBV3-2) and J is TRBJ1-1; tentative D call: TRBD1 (6 bases). In nucleotides, the CDR3 is TGTGCCAGCAGCCGACAGGCCCGGAACACTGAAGCTTTCTTT. Its translation is CASSRQARNTEAFF.